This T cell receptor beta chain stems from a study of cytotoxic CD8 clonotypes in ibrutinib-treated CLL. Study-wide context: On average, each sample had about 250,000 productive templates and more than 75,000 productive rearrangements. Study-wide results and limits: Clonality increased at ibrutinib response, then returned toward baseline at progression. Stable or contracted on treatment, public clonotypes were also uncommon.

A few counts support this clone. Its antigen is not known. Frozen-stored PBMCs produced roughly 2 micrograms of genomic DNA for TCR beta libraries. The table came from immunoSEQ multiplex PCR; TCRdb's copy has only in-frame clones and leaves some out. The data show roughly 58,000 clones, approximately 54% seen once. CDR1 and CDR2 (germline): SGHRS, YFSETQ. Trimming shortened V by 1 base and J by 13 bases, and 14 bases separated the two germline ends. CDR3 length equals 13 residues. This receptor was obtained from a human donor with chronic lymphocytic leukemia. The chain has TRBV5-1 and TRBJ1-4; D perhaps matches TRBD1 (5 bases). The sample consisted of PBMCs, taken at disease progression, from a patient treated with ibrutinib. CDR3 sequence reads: CASSLYAQGGLFF. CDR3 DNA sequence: TGCGCCAGCAGCTTGTATGCGCAGGGAGGACTGTTTTTT.